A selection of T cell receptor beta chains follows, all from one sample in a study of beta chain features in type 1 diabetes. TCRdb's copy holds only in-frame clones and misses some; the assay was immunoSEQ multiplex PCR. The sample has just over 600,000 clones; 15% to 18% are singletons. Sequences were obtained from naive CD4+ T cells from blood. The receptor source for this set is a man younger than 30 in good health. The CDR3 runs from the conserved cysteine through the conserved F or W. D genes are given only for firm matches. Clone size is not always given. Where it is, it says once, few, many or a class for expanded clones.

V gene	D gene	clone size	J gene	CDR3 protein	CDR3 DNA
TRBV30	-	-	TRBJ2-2	CAWSVTVGELFF	TGTGCCTGGAGTGTAACCGTCGGGGAGCTGTTTTTT
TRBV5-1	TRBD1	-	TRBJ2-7	CASSLPDRGYYEQYF	TGCGCCAGCAGCTTGCCGGACAGGGGATACTACGAGCAGTACTTC
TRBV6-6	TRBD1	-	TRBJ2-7	CASRDRSATYEQYF	TGTGCCAGCAGGGACAGGTCGGCTACCTACGAGCAGTACTTC
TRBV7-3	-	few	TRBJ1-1	CASSLGGSNTEAFF	TGTGCCAGCAGCTTAGGGGGGTCGAACACTGAAGCTTTCTTT
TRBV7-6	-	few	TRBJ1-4	CASSLRTGGASPINEKLFF	TGTGCCAGCAGCCTAAGGACTGGGGGGGCCAGCCCCATTAATGAAAAACTGTTTTTT
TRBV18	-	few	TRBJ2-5	CASSPPWGTQYF	TGTGCCAGCTCACCACCGTGGGGGACCCAGTACTTC
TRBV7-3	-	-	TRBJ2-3	CASSLSDLSTDTQYF	TGTGCCAGCAGCTTATCGGACTTAAGCACAGATACGCAGTATTTT
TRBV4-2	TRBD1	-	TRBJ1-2	CASSQEKGAPFYGYTF	TGTGCCAGCAGCCAAGAAAAGGGGGCGCCTTTTTATGGCTACACCTTC
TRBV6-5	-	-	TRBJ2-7	CALMAPHRVEYF	TGTGCCCTCATGGCCCCCCACAGGGTGGAGTACTTC
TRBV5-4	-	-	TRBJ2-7	CASSATGSGSYEQYF	TGTGCCAGCAGCGCCACAGGGTCTGGCTCCTACGAGCAGTACTTC
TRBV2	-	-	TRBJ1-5	CASSGTANNQPQHF	TGTGCCAGCAGTGGGACAGCAAACAATCAGCCCCAGCATTTT
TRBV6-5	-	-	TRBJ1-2	CASSQREGYGYTF	TGTGCCAGCAGTCAACGAGAAGGGTATGGCTACACCTTC
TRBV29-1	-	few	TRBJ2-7	CSVVRGGLQFSSYEQYF	TGCAGCGTTGTCAGGGGAGGGCTCCAGTTCTCCTCCTACGAGCAGTACTTC
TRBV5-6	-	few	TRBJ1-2	CASSRSGGPPGYGYTF	TGTGCCAGCAGCCGCTCCGGTGGACCTCCCGGATATGGCTACACCTTC
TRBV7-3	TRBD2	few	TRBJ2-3	CASSFNRVSGGFTDTQYF	TGTGCCAGCAGCTTTAATCGGGTTAGCGGGGGATTCACAGATACGCAGTATTTT
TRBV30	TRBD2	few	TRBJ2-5	CAWTGPRGEQYF	TGTGCCTGGACAGGGCCTCGGGGGGAGCAGTACTTC
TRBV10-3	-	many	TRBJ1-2	CAISEIDNGGYTF	TGTGCCATCAGTGAGATCGACAACGGTGGCTACACCTTC
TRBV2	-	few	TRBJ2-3	CASRVGGTDTQYF	TGTGCCAGCAGGGTTGGGGGTACAGATACGCAGTATTTT
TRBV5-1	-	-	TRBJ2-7	CASSLDPGAVYEQYF	TGCGCCAGCAGCTTGGATCCGGGGGCGGTCTACGAGCAGTACTTC
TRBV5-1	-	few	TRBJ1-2	CASSLGQGSGYTF	TGCGCCAGCAGCTTGGGCCAGGGGTCCGGCTACACCTTC
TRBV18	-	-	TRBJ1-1	CASSPLLAADTEAFF	TGTGCCAGCTCACCACTCCTTGCTGCGGACACTGAAGCTTTCTTT
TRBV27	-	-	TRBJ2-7	CASKEGIYEQYF	TGTGCCAGCAAGGAGGGCATCTACGAGCAGTACTTC
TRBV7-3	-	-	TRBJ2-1	CASSLDSGEQFF	TGTGCCAGCAGCTTAGACTCAGGAGAGCAGTTCTTC
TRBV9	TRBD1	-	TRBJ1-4	CASSVTGNGEKLFF	TGTGCCAGCAGCGTGACAGGGAACGGCGAAAAACTGTTTTTT
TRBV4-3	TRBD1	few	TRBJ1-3	CASSQTRQGASSGNTIYF	TGCGCCAGCAGCCAAACACGACAGGGGGCGAGTTCTGGAAACACCATATATTTT
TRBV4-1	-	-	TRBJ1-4	CASSRTGGGEKLFF	TGCGCCAGCAGCCGGACCGGAGGTGGCGAAAAACTGTTTTTT
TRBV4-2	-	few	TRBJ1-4	CASSQVGDRPEKLFF	TGTGCCAGCAGCCAAGTAGGAGACAGGCCCGAAAAACTGTTTTTT